What follows is one TCR beta chain and its context. Antigen unknown. This specimen comes from a study of T cells after yellow fever vaccination. Regarding the study as a whole: Clonotypes shared by both compartments, CD4 and CD8, made up a small share. Most primary-vaccination clones recurred post-booster (roughly 96% CD4, roughly 90% CD8).

The authors made TCR cDNA by 5'RACE template switching, adding a universal primer site and UMIs. MiXCR, applied by TCRdb to the 5' RACE reads, yields one record per CDR3 protein. The table includes approximately 550,000 distinct CDR3 sequences, roughly 12% detected once. The CDR3 is 19 residues long. From germline, CDR1 is SGHNT and CDR2 YYREEE (reference sequence). V lost 1 base and J lost 1; bases outside the gene matches: 12. This receptor was identified in a man younger than 45 who received the YFV17D yellow fever vaccine. The sequencing here drew on PBMCs, taken on the day of the yellow fever booster vaccination. The V gene is TRBV5-4, the J gene TRBJ1-5, with 9 bases fitting TRBD1. The CDR3 DNA reads TGTGCCAGCAGCTTGTCTGGGACAGGGTGGGGCGGGAGCAATCAGCCCCAGCATTTT. Its translation is CASSLSGTGWGGSNQPQHF.